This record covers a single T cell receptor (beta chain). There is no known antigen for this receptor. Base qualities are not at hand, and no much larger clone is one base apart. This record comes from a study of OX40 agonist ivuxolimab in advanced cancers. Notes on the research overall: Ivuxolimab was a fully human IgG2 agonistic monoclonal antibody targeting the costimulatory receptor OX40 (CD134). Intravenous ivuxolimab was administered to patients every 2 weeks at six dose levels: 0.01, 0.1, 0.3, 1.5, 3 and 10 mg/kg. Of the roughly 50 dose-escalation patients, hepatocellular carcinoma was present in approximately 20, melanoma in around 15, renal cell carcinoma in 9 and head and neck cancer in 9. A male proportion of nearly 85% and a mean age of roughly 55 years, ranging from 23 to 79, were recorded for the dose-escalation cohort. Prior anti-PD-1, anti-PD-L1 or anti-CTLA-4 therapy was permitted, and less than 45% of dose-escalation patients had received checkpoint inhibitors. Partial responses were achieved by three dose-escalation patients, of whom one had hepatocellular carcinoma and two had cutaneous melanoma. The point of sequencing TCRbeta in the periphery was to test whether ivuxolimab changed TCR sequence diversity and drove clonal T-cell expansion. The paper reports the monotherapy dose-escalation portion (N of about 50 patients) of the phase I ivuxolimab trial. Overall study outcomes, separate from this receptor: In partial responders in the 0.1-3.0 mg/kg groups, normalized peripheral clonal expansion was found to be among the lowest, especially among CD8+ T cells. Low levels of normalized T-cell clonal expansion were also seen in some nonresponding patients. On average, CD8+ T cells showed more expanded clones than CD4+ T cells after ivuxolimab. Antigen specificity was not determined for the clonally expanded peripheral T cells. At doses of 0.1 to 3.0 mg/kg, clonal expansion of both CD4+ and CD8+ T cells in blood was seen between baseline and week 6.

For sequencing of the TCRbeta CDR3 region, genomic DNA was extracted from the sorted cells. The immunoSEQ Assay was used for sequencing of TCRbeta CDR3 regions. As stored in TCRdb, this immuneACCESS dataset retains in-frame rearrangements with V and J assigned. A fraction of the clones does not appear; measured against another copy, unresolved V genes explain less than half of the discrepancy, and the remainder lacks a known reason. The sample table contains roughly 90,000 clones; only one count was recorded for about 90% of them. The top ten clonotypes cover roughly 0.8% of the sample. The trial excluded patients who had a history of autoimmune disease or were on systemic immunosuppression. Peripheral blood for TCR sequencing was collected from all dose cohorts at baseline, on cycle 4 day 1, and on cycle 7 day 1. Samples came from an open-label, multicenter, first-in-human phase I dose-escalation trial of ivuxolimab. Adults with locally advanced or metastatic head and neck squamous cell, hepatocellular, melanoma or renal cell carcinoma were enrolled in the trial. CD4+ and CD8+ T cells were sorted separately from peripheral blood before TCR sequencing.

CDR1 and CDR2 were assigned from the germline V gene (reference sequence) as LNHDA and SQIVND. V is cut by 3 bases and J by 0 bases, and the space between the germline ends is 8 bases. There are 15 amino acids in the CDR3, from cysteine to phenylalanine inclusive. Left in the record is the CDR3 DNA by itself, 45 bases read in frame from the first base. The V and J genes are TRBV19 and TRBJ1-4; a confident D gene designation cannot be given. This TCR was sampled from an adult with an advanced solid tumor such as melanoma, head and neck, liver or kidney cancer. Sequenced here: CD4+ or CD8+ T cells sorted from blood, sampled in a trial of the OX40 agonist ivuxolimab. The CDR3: CASSIGQTTNEKLFF. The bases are TGTGCCAGTAGTATTGGGCAGACAACTAATGAAAAACTGTTTTTT. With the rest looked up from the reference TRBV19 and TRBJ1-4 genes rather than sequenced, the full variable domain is DGGITQSPKYLFRKEGQNVTLSCEQNLNHDAMYWYRQDPGQGLRLIYYSQIVNDFQKGDIAEGYSVSREKKESFPLTVTSAQKNPTAFYLCASSIGQTTNEKLFFGSGTQLSVL.